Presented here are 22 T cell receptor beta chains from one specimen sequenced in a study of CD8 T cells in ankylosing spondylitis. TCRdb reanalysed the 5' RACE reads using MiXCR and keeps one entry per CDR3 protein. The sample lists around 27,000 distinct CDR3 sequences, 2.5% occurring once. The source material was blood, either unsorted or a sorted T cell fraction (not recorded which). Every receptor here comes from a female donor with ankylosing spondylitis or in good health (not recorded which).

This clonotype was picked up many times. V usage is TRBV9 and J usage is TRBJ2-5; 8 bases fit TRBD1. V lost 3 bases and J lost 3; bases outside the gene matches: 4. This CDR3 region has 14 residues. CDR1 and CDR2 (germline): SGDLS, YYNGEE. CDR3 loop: CASSGTGLKETQYF. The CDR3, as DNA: TGTGCCAGCAGCGGGACAGGGCTGAAAGAGACCCAGTACTTC.

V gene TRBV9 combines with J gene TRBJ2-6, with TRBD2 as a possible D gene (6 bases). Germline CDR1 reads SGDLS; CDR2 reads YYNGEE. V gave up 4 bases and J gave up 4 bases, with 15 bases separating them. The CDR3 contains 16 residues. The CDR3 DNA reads TGTGCCAGCAGCCGCTGGGGGGTAGCCGGGGCCAACGTCCTGACTTTC. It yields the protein CASSRWGVAGANVLTF.

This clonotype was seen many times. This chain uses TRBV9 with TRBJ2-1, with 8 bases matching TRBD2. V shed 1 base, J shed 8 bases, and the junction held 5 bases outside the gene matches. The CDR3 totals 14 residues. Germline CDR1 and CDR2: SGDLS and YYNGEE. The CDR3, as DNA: TGTGCCAGCAGCGTAAGCGGGAGTGGGCATGAGCAGTTCTTC. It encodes CASSVSGSGHEQFF.

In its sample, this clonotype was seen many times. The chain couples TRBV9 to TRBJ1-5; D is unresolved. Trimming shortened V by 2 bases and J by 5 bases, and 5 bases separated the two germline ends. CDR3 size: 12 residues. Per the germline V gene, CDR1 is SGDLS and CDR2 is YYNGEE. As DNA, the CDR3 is TGTGCCAGCAGCGTTGGCGATCAGCCCCAGCATTTT. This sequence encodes CASSVGDQPQHF.

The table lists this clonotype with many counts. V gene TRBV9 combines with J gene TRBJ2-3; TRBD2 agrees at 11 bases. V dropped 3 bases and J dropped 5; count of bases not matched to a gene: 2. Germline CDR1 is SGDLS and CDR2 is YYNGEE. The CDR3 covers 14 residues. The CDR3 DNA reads TGTGCCAGCAGCGAGGGACTAGCGGAAGATACGCAGTATTTT. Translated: CASSEGLAEDTQYF.

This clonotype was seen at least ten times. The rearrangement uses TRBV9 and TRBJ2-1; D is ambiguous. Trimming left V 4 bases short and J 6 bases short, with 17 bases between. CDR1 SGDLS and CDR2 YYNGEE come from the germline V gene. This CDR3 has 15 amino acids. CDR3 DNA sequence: TGTGCCAGCAGCTCCTCTCCTGAGGTACGCAATGAGCAGTTCTTC. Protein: CASSSSPEVRNEQFF.

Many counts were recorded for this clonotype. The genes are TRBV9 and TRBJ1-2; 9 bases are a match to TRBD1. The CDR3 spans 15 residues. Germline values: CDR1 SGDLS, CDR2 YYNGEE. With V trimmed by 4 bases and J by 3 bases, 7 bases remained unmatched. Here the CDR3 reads CASSPRDRDYYGYTF. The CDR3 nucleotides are TGTGCCAGCAGCCCCCGGGACAGGGACTACTATGGCTACACCTTC.

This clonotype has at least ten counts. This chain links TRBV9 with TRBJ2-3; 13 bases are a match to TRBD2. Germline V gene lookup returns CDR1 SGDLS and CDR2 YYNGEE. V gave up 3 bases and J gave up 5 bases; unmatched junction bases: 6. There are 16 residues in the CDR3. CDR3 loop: CASSAAGTSGVDTQYF. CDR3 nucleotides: TGTGCCAGCAGCGCCGCCGGGACTAGCGGGGTAGATACGCAGTATTTT.

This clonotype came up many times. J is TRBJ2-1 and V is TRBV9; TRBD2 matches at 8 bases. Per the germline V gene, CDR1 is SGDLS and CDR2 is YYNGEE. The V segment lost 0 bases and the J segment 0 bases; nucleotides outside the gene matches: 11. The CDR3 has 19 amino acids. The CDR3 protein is CASSVGQTGGRISYNEQFF. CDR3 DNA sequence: TGTGCCAGCAGCGTAGGCCAGACGGGAGGGCGTATCTCCTACAATGAGCAGTTCTTC.

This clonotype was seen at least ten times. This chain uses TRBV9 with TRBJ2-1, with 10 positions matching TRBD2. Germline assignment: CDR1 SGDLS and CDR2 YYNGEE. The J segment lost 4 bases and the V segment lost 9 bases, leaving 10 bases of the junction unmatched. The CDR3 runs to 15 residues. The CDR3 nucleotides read TGTGCCACCTCCCTAGCGGGAGATTCATACAATGAGCAGTTCTTC. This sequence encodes CATSLAGDSYNEQFF.

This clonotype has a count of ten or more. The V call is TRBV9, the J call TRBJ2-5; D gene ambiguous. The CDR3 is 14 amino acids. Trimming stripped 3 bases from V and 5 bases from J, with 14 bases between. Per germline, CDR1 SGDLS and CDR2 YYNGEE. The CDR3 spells CASSAPDVRETQYF. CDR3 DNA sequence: TGTGCCAGCAGCGCACCCGACGTCCGGGAGACCCAGTACTTC.

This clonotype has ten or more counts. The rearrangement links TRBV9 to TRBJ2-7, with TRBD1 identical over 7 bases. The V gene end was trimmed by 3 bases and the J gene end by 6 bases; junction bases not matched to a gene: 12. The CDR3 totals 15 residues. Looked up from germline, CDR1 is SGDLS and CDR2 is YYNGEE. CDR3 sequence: CASSAQGLRTGEQYF. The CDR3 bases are TGTGCCAGCAGCGCACAGGGGCTTCGGACGGGCGAGCAGTACTTC.

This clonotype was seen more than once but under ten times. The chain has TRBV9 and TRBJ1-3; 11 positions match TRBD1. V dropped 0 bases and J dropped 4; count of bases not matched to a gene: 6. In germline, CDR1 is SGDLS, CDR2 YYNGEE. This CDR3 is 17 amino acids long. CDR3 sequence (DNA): TGTGCCAGCAGCGTAGCCCCAGGACAGGGGGCGGGAAACACCATATATTTT. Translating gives CASSVAPGQGAGNTIYF.

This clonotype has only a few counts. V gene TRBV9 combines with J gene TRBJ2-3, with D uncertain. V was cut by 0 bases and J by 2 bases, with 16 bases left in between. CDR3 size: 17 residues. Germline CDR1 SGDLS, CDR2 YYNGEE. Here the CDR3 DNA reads TGTGCCAGCAGCGTAGGGACCCTCCTAGGAGACACAGATACGCAGTATTTT. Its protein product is CASSVGTLLGDTDTQYF.

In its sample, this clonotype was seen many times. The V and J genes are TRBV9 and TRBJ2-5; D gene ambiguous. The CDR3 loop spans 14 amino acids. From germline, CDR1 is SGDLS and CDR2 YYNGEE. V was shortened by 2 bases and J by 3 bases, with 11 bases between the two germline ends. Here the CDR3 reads CASSVTVGKETQYF. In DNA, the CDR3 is TGTGCCAGCAGCGTCACGGTCGGAAAAGAGACCCAGTACTTC.

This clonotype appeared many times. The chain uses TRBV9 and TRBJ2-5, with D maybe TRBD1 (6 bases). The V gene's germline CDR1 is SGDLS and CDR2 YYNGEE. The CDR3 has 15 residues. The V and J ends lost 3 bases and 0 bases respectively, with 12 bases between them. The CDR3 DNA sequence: TGTGCCAGCAGCGCTTCTACAGGGTACCAAGAGACCCAGTACTTC. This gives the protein CASSASTGYQETQYF.

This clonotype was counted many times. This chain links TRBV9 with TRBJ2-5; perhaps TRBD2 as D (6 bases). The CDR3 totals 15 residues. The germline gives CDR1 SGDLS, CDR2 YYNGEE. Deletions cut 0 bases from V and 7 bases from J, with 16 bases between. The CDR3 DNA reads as TGTGCCAGCAGCGTAGCTGGAGGGAAAGGGGCGACCCAGTACTTC. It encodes CASSVAGGKGATQYF.

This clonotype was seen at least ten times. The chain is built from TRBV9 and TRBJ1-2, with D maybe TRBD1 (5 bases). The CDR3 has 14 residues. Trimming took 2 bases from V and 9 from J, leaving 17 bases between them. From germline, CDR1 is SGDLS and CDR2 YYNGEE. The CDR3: CASSVAAQGRSYTF. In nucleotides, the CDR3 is TGTGCCAGCAGCGTCGCGGCGCAGGGTCGGAGCTACACCTTC.

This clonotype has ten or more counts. DNA for the CDR3: TGTGCCAGCAGCGTGTGGACAGGGAGTTCCGGGGAGCTGTTTTTT. This codes for CASSVWTGSSGELFF. The V and J genes are TRBV9 and TRBJ2-2; 8 positions match TRBD1. CDR1 and CDR2 from the germline V gene are SGDLS and YYNGEE. The CDR3 sequence is 15 residues long. V trimming: 2 bases; J trimming: 6 bases; junction bases outside the gene matches: 6.

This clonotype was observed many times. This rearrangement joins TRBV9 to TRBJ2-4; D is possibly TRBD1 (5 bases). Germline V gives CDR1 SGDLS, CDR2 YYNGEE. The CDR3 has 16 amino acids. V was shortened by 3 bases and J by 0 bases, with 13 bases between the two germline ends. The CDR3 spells CASSADRSLAKNIQYF. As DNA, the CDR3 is TGTGCCAGCAGCGCCGACAGAAGTTTAGCCAAAAACATTCAGTACTTC.

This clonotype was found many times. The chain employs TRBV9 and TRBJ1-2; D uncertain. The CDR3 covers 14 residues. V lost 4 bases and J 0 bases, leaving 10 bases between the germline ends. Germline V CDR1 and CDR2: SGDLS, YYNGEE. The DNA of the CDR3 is TGTGCCAGCAGCCTCCTAGCCTCTAACTATGGCTACACCTTC. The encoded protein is CASSLLASNYGYTF.

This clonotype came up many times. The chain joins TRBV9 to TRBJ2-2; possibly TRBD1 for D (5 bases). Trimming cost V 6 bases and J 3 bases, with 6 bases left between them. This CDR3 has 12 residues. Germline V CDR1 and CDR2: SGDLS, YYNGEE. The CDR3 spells CASTGYTGELFF. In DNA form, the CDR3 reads TGTGCCAGCACAGGGTACACCGGGGAGCTGTTTTTT.